The 20 T cell receptor beta chains reported below all come from one sample, sequenced in a study of response to subunit inactivated influenza vaccine. Each CDR3 protein is one row after TCRdb ran MiXCR on the RT-PCR reads. The profile shows about 540,000 distinct CDR3 sequences, around 15% of them singletons. Here the sequenced sample was PBMCs from blood, taken roughly 13 days after vaccination. The source is a man aged 50 or older who received an inactivated influenza vaccine.

The CDR3 DNA reads TGTGCCAGCAGTTACCCCCCGGGAGTACCTCGGTCCTCCGCCGGGGAGCTGTTTTTT. This gives the protein CASSYPPGVPRSSAGELFF. This chain links TRBV6-2 or TRBV6-3 with TRBJ2-2, with a tentative D call TRBD2 (6 bases). The V and J ends lost 2 bases and 6 bases respectively, with 25 bases between them. Germline CDR1 and CDR2: MNHEY and SVGEGT. This CDR3 is built from 19 residues.

This clonotype occurred a few times. V usage is TRBV6-2 or TRBV6-3 and J usage is TRBJ2-7, with a weak D call TRBD1 (6 bases). Deletions cut 8 bases from V and 2 bases from J, with 13 bases between. Germline CDR1 MNHEY, CDR2 SVGEGT. The CDR3 extends over 13 amino acids. The CDR3 is CASETGLTYEQYF. DNA of the CDR3: TGTGCCAGCGAGACAGGCTTGACCTACGAGCAGTACTTC.

This clonotype was picked up a small number of times. This chain links TRBV5-5 with TRBJ2-3, with D tentatively TRBD1 (5 bases). This CDR3 spans 16 amino acids. V shed 0 bases and J shed 6 bases, with 17 bases lying between them. Germline V gene sequence: CDR1 SGHKS, CDR2 YYEKEE (reference sequence). The CDR3 here is CASSLGPSRASDTQYF. The CDR3 coding sequence is TGTGCCAGCAGCTTGGGGCCCAGCAGGGCGTCGGATACGCAGTATTTT.

The chain is built from TRBV12-3 or TRBV12-4 and TRBJ2-1, with 11 bases that match TRBD1. After removal of 3 bases from V and 8 bases from J, the junction contained 6 bases not matched to a gene. The CDR3 has 15 residues. CDR3 in amino acids: CASSFRTGGSDEQFF. DNA of the CDR3: TGTGCCAGCAGTTTTCGGACAGGGGGCAGCGATGAGCAGTTCTTC.

The chain joins TRBV6-5 to TRBJ1-1, with a possible D match to TRBD1 (5 bases). V was trimmed by 0 bases and J by 1 base, leaving 15 bases between them. The CDR3 consists of 17 residues. The germline gives CDR1 MNHEY, CDR2 SVGAGI. CDR3 sequence (DNA): TGTGCCAGCAGTTACTCGAGTTCGTGGGGGGAGAACACTGAAGCTTTCTTT. Its protein is CASSYSSSWGENTEAFF.

The V gene is TRBV11-2, the J gene TRBJ2-1; perhaps TRBD2 as D (5 bases). V lost 6 bases to trimming and J lost 3 bases, with 12 bases between them. Germline V gene sequence: CDR1 SGHAT, CDR2 FQNNGV. This CDR3 region has 14 residues. The DNA for the CDR3 is TGTGCCAGCAGAGGACTGGATGACTACAATGAGCAGTTCTTC. Amino acids: CASRGLDDYNEQFF. Full variable domain (remainder filled in from reference TRBV11-2 and TRBJ2-1): EAGVAQSPRYKIIEKRQSVAFWCNPISGHATLYWYQQILGQGPKLLIQFQNNGVVDDSQLPKDRFSAERLKGVDSTLKIQPAKLEDSAVYLCASRGLDDYNEQFFGPGTRLTVL.

For the CDR3, the DNA is TGCGCCAGCAGTTCTGGCAGGGTCAGCACAGATACGCAGTATTTT. It yields the protein CASSSGRVSTDTQYF. This rearrangement joins TRBV5-1 to TRBJ2-3; D possibly corresponds to TRBD1 (5 bases). Germline V gene sequence: CDR1 SGHRS, CDR2 YFSETQ. Trimming took 5 bases from V and 0 from J, leaving 13 bases between them. The CDR3 has 15 amino acids.

This clonotype was recorded a few times. The junction and the germline gene differ at one end; a read error may be behind it. CDR3 DNA sequence: TGTGCCAGCAGTGATAATGGGATCAGCGGGAAGATCTTC. Protein: CASSDNGISGKIF. The V call is TRBV2, the J call TRBJ2-1, with 7 bases that match TRBD2. This CDR3 region has 13 residues. Germline lookup yields CDR1 SNHLY and CDR2 FYNNEI.

This chain connects TRBV12-3 or TRBV12-4 to TRBJ2-7; D not certain. This CDR3 has 13 residues. V lost 6 bases to trimming and J lost 9 bases, with 18 bases between them. The CDR3 is CASSLRMVIRQYF. CDR3 coding DNA: TGTGCCAGCAGCCTAAGGATGGTTATTCGGCAGTACTTC.

Only a few counts were recorded for this clonotype. This rearrangement joins TRBV29-1 to TRBJ2-7; 9 positions agree with TRBD1. Germline CDR1 and CDR2: SQVTM and ANQGSEA. V gave up 4 bases and J gave up 2 bases; unmatched junction bases: 6. This CDR3 contains 14 residues. Written as DNA, the CDR3 is TGCAGCGTTGTCGGGACAGGGTTAGCCTACGAGCAGTACTTC. Amino acid sequence: CSVVGTGLAYEQYF.

This sequence joins TRBV14 and TRBJ1-1; D perhaps matches TRBD1 (6 bases). Germline CDR1 SGHDN, CDR2 FVKESK. This CDR3 has 19 residues. V was trimmed by 3 bases and J by 2 bases, leaving 25 bases between them. The CDR3, as DNA: TGTGCCAGCAGCCAGAGGGGAACAGGATTTGGGGGCCTCAACACTGAAGCTTTCTTT. Amino acids: CASSQRGTGFGGLNTEAFF.

This clonotype has just a few counts. The rearrangement joins TRBV7-2 to TRBJ2-7; a weak D match, TRBD2 (6 bases). Trimming cost V 4 bases and J 7 bases, with 20 bases left between them. Germline CDR1 reads SGHTA; CDR2 reads FQGNSA. This CDR3 has 15 residues. CDR3: CASSSRGTSREEQYF. The CDR3 DNA reads as TGTGCCAGCAGCTCCCGCGGGACTTCTAGAGAGGAGCAGTACTTC.

The CDR3 spells CASSRQGITDTQYF. The DNA of the CDR3 is TGTGCCAGCAGCAGACAGGGAATAACAGATACGCAGTATTTT. This chain links TRBV7-3 with TRBJ2-3, with TRBD1 matching 7 bases. The CDR3 totals 14 residues. Germline V gene sequence: CDR1 SGHTA, CDR2 FQGTGA. V shed 5 bases and J 3 bases; nucleotides not matched to a gene: 5. The entire variable domain, with the rest obtained from reference TRBV7-3 and TRBJ2-3, is as follows: GAGVSQTPSNKVTEKGKYVELRCDPISGHTALYWYRQSLGQGPEFLIYFQGTGAADDSGLPNDRFFAVRPEGSVSTLKIQRTERGDSAVYLCASSRQGITDTQYFGPGTRLTVL.

In its sample, this clonotype was seen a few times. The chain is built from TRBV12-3 or TRBV12-4 and TRBJ2-1; 9 bases map to TRBD2. The CDR3 has 16 residues. V dropped 5 bases and J dropped 2; count of bases not matched to a gene: 7. CDR3 residues: CASSRSGGQTYNEQFF. In DNA, the CDR3 is TGTGCCAGCAGTCGTAGCGGGGGCCAAACCTACAATGAGCAGTTCTTC.

This clonotype was counted between two and nine times. V and J are TRBV9 and TRBJ2-5; the match to TRBD2 covers 16 bases. The CDR3 contains 18 residues. Trimming at V came to 2 bases and at J to 4 bases, leaving 8 bases not matched to a gene. Germline assignment: CDR1 SGDLS and CDR2 YYNGEE. Here the CDR3 DNA reads TGTGCCAGCAGCGTGGGACTAGCGGGGGGGGCCCTCGCAGAGACCCAGTACTTC. It translates to CASSVGLAGGALAETQYF.

V usage is TRBV20-1 and J usage is TRBJ2-1; D might be TRBD2 (7 bases). V dropped 3 bases and J dropped 4 bases, with 16 bases sitting between them. Germline loops: CDR1 DFQATT, CDR2 SNEGSKA (reference sequence). The CDR3 contains 15 residues. CDR3 protein: CSARAVRGGYNEQFF. The CDR3 DNA is TGCAGTGCTAGGGCGGTCAGGGGAGGGTACAATGAGCAGTTCTTC.

This clonotype was seen only a few times. V is TRBV29-1 and J is TRBJ2-1, with no clear D. CDR1 is SQVTM, CDR2 ANQGSEA, per germline. The CDR3 extends over 12 amino acids. Trimming pared 8 bases from V and 6 bases from J, leaving 14 bases between. The chain's CDR3 is CSSRRHINEQFF. CDR3 coding DNA: TGCAGCTCCAGAAGGCACATCAATGAGCAGTTCTTC.

V gene TRBV5-1 combines with J gene TRBJ2-4; maybe TRBD1 (5 bases). With 1 base removed from V and 6 bases from J, the gap between germline ends came to 5 bases. This CDR3 is built from 12 residues. The germline CDR1 and CDR2 sequences are SGHRS and YFSETQ. CDR3 loop: CASSLQGNIQYF. As DNA, the CDR3 is TGCGCCAGCAGCTTGCAGGGAAACATTCAGTACTTC. The full variable domain, its missing parts supplied by reference TRBV5-1 and TRBJ2-4, is KAGVTQTPRYLIKTRGQQVTLSCSPISGHRSVSWYQQTPGQGLQFLFEYFSETQRNKGNFPGRFSGRQFSNSRSEMNVSTLELGDSALYLCASSLQGNIQYFGAGTRLSVL.

This clonotype has only a few counts. The V gene is TRBV9, the J gene TRBJ2-2, with D possibly matching TRBD2 (5 bases). Germline CDR1 reads SGDLS; CDR2 reads YYNGEE. This CDR3 is built from 14 residues. Trimming removed 3 bases from V and 3 bases from J, with 9 bases in between. CDR3 in amino acids: CASSAHGDTGELFF. The CDR3 region has the DNA TGTGCCAGCAGCGCCCACGGGGACACCGGGGAGCTGTTTTTT.

There are many counts of this clonotype. The chain links TRBV3-1 to TRBJ1-4; D remains ambiguous. V shed 0 bases and J shed 5 bases, with 16 bases lying between them. The CDR3 sequence is 17 residues long. CDR1 and CDR2 from the germline V gene are LGHDT and YNNKEL (reference sequence). CDR3 loop: CASSQDRWARINEKLFF. CDR3 DNA: TGTGCCAGCAGCCAAGATCGTTGGGCCAGAATAAATGAAAAACTGTTTTTT.